This paragraph reports one T cell receptor (beta chain). The data stem from a study of response to subunit inactivated influenza vaccine. Via MiXCR, TCRdb re-called the RT-PCR reads, giving one row per CDR3 protein. The sample has a few hundred thousand distinct CDR3 sequences, around 10% seen once. These data were likewise used in another study, on T cells expressing NK-cell markers. Per that study: cDNA encoding TCR beta was synthesized via 5'RACE template switching incorporating UMIs. The study sequenced eight donors, seven HCMV-seropositive and one seronegative. CD8+ T cells in roughly six donors included dominant NKG2C+ clonotypes at about 1.0-7.0%. Nothing established the HCMV specificity of expanded NKG2C+ T cell clones.

The sample was PBMCs from blood, taken on the day of vaccination. The receptor was isolated from a man over 45 who received an inactivated influenza vaccine.

The CDR3 is CSATLGGMNTEAFF. The CDR3, as DNA: TGCAGTGCTACCCTCGGAGGGATGAACACTGAAGCTTTCTTT. The V and J genes are TRBV20-1 and TRBJ1-1; D is unresolved. The V end was cut by 4 bases, the J end by 0 bases, with 12 bases between. CDR3 size: 14 residues. Per the germline V gene, CDR1 is DFQATT and CDR2 is SNEGSKA (reference sequence).